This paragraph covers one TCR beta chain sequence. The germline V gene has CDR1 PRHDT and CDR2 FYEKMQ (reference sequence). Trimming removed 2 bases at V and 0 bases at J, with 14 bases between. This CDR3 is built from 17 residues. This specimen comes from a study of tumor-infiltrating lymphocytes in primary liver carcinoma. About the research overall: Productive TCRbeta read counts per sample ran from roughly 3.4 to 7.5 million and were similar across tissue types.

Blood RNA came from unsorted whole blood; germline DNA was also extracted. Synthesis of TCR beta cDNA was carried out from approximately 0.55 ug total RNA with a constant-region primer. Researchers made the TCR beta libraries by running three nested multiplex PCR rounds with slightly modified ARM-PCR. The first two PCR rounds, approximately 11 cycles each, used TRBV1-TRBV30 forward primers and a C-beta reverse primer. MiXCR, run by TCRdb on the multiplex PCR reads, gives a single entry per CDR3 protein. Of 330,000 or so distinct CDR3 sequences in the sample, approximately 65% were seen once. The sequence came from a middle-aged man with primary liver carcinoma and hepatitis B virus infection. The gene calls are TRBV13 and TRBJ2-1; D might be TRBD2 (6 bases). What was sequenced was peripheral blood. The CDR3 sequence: CASSLIVGRSSYNEQFF. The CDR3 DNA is TGTGCCAGCAGCTTAATAGTCGGGAGAAGCTCCTACAATGAGCAGTTCTTC.